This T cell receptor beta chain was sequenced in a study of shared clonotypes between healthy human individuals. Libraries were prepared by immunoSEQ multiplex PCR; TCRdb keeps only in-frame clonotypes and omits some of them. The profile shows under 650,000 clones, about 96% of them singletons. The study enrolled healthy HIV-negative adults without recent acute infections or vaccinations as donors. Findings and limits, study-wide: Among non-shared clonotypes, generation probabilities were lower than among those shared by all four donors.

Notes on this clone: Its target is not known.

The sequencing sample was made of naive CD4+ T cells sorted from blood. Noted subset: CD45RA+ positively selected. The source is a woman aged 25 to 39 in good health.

The CDR3 nucleotides are TGTGCCACCAGCAGGAAGGGACAGCTCTCTGGAAACACCATATATTTT. Translated: CATSRKGQLSGNTIYF. This chain connects TRBV15 to TRBJ1-3, with 7 bases that match TRBD1. From germline, CDR1 is LNHNV and CDR2 YYDKDF (reference sequence). This CDR3 contains 16 residues. V was clipped by 3 bases and J by 0 bases; unmatched bases: 5.